Sequencing of this T cell receptor (beta chain) was carried out in a study of OX40 agonist ivuxolimab in advanced cancers. Turning to the study itself: A history of anti-PD-1, anti-PD-L1 or anti-CTLA-4 therapy was acceptable, and about 40% had some.

With regard to this clone: The antigen remains unidentified.

In germline, CDR1 is SGHDN, CDR2 FVKESK. The CDR3 consists of 13 residues. Trimming removed 5 bases from V and 7 bases from J; junction bases left unmatched: 6. Generated by immunoSEQ multiplex PCR, the TCRdb table keeps only in-frame clones and is missing some. The sample carries about 60,000 clones, about 89% recorded once. General observations from the study: Among T cells, CD8+ cells averaged more expanded clones than CD4+ cells.

This TCR was recovered from an adult with an advanced solid tumor such as melanoma, head and neck, liver or kidney cancer. Source: CD4+ or CD8+ T cells sorted from blood, taken in a trial of the OX40 agonist ivuxolimab. V is TRBV14 and J is TRBJ2-7, with TRBD1 matching over 9 bases. The CDR3: CASSTQGAREQYF. The CDR3 DNA follows: TGTGCCAGCAGCACACAGGGGGCAAGGGAGCAGTACTTC.